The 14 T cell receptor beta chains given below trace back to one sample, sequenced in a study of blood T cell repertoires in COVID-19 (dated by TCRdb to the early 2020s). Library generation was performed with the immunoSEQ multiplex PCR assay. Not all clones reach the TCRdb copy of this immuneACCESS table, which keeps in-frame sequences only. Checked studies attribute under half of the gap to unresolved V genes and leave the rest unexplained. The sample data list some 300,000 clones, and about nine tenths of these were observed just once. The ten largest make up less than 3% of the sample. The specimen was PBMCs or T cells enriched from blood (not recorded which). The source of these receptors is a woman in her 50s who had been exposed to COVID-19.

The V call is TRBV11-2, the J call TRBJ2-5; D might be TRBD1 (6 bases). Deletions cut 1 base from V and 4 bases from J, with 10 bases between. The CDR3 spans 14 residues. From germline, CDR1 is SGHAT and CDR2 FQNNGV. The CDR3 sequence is CASSLAGARETQYF. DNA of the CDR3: TGTGCCAGCAGCTTAGCAGGGGCGCGAGAGACCCAGTACTTC.

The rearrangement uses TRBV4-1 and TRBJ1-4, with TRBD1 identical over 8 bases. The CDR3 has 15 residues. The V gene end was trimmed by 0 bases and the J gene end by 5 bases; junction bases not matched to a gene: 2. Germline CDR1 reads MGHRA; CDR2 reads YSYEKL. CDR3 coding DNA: TGCGCCAGCAGCCAAGAGAGACAGGGGAATGAAAAACTGTTTTTT. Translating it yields CASSQERQGNEKLFF.

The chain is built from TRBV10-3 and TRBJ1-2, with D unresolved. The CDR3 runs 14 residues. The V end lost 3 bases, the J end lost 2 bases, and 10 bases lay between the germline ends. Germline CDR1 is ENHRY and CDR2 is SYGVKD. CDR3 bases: TGTGCCATCAGTGACGCAGACGGGAACTATGGCTACACCTTC. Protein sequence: CAISDADGNYGYTF.

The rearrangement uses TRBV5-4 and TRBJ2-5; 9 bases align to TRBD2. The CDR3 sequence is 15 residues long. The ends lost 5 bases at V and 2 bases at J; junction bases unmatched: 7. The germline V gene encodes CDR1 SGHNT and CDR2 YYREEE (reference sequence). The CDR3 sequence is CASSRAGGDQETQYF. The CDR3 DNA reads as TGTGCCAGCAGTCGAGCGGGGGGTGATCAAGAGACCCAGTACTTC.

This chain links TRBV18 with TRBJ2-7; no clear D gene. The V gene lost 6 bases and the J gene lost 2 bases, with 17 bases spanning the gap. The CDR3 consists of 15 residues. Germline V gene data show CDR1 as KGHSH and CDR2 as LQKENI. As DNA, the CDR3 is TGTGCCAGCTCCCCTACGGCGGCGAATACCTACGAGCAGTACTTC. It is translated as CASSPTAANTYEQYF.

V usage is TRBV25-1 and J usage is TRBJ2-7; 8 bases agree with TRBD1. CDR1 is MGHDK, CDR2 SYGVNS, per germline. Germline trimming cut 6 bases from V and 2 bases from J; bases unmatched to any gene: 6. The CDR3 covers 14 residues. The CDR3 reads CASRDRTGTYEQYF. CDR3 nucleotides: TGTGCCAGCAGAGACAGGACAGGGACCTACGAGCAGTACTTC.

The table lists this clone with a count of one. The DNA of the CDR3 is TGTGCCAGCAGCCCCCGGTACGCGGGAGCTTTCTTT. Encoded protein: CASSPRYAGAFF. The chain is built from TRBV12-3 or TRBV12-4 and TRBJ1-1, with D unresolved. The CDR3 is 12 residues long. Trimming took off 6 bases at V and 10 bases at J, with 15 bases between the two ends.

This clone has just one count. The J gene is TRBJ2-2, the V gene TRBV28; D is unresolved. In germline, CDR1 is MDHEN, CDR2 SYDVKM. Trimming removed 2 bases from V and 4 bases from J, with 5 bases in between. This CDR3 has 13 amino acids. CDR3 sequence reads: CASSLRFTGELFF. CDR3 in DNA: TGTGCCAGCAGTTTACGTTTCACCGGGGAGCTGTTTTTT.

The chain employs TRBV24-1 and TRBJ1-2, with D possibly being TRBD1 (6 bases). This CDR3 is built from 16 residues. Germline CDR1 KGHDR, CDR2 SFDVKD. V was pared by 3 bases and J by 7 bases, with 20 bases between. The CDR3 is CATSDPKTGAARGYTF. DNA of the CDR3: TGTGCCACCAGTGATCCGAAGACAGGCGCCGCACGTGGCTACACCTTC.

The CDR3 protein is CASRLAGTEAFF. The CDR3 coding sequence is TGTGCCAGCAGATTAGCGGGAACTGAAGCTTTCTTT. This rearrangement joins TRBV6-1 to TRBJ1-1; D is uncertain. Germline CDR1 is MNHNS and CDR2 is SASEGT. V lost 6 bases, J lost 5 bases, and 10 bases lay in between. This CDR3 comprises 12 residues.

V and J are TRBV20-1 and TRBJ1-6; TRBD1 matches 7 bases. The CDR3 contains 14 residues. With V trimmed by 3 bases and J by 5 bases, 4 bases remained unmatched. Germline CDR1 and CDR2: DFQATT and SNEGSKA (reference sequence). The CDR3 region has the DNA TGCAGTGCTAGTTCCAGGGGGAATAATTCACCCCTCCACTTT. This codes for CSASSRGNNSPLHF.

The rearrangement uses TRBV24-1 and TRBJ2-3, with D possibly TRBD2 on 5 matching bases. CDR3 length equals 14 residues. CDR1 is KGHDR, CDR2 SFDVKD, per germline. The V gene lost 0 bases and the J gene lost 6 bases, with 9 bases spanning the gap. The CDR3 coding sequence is TGTGCCACCAGTGATTTGGCCCGAGGGGATACGCAGTATTTT. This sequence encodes CATSDLARGDTQYF.

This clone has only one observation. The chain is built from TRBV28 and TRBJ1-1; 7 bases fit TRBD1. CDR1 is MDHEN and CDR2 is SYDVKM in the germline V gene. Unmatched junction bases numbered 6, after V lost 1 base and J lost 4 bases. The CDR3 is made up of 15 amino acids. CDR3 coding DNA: TGTGCCAGCAGTTTATCGACAGGGTGGGCCACTGAAGCTTTCTTT. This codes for CASSLSTGWATEAFF.

CDR3 amino acids: CASSAGRETQYF. CDR3 DNA sequence: TGTGCCAGCAGCGCAGGGAGGGAGACCCAGTACTTC. This sequence joins TRBV5-4 and TRBJ2-5, with D maybe TRBD2 (6 bases). This CDR3 is 12 amino acids long. The germline V gene has CDR1 SGHNT and CDR2 YYREEE (reference sequence). Between the trimmed V and J ends, which lost 4 bases and 5 bases, there was a span of 9 bases.